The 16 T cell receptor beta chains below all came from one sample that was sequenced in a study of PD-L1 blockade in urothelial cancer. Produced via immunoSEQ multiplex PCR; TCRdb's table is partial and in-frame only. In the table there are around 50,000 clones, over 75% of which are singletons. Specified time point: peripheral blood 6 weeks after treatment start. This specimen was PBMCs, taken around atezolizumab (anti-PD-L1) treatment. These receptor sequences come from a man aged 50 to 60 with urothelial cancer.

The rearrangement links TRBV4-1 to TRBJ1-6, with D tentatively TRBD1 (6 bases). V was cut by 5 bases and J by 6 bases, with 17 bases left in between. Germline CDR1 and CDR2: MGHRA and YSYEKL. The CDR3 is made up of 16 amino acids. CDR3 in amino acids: CASSTGLRGGNSPLHF. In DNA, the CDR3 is TGCGCCAGCAGCACCGGACTCAGGGGTGGTAATTCACCCCTCCACTTT.

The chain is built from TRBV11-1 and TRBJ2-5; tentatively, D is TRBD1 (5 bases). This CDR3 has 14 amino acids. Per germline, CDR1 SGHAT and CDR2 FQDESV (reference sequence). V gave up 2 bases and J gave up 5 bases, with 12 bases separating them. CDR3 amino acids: CASSLRARAETQYF. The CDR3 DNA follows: TGTGCCAGCAGCTTAAGGGCCAGGGCTGAGACCCAGTACTTC.

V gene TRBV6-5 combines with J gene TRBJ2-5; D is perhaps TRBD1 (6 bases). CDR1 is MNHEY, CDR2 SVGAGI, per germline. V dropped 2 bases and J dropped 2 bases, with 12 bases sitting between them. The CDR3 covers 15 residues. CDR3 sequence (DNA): TGTGCCAGCAGTTACGATGCGGACAGACAAGAGACCCAGTACTTC. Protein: CASSYDADRQETQYF.

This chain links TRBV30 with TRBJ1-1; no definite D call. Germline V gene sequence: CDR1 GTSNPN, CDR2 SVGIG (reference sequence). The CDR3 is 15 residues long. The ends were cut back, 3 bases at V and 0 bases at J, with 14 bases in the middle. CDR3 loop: CAWRSRGFMNTEAFF. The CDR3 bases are TGTGCCTGGAGATCTCGGGGATTCATGAACACTGAAGCTTTCTTT.

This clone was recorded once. This CDR3 is CATTREFTYNEQFF. The DNA of the CDR3 is TGTGCAACTACTCGGGAGTTCACCTACAATGAGCAGTTCTTC. The chain carries TRBV11-2 and TRBJ2-1; tentative D call: TRBD2 (6 bases). The CDR3 length is 14 residues. Germline V lookup: CDR1 SGHAT, CDR2 FQNNGV.

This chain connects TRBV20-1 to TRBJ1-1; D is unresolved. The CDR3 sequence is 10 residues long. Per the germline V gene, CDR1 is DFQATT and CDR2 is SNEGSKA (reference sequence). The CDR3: CTAAGTEAFF. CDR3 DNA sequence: TGCACCGCGGCGGGGACTGAAGCTTTCTTT.

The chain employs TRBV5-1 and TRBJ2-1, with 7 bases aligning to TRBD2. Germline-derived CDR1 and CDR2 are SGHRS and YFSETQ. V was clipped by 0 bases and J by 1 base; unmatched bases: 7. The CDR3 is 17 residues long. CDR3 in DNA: TGCGCCAGCAGCTTGGACCTAGCCGGGAGGTCCTACAATGAGCAGTTCTTC. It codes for CASSLDLAGRSYNEQFF.

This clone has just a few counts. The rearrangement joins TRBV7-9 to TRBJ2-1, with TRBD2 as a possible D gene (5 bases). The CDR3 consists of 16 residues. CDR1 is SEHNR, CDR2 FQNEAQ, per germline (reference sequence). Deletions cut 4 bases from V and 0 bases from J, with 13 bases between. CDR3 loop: CASSSVARSSYNEQFF. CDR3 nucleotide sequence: TGTGCCAGCAGCTCCGTAGCGAGGAGCTCCTACAATGAGCAGTTCTTC.

The CDR3 is CASSPIQGSGWAETQYF. The DNA for the CDR3 is TGTGCCAGCTCACCGATACAGGGGAGCGGATGGGCAGAGACCCAGTACTTC. The V gene is TRBV18, the J gene TRBJ2-5; 7 positions match TRBD1. Per germline, CDR1 KGHSH and CDR2 LQKENI. The ends lost 3 bases at V and 4 bases at J; junction bases unmatched: 14. CDR3 length: 17 residues. Supplemented by reference TRBV18 and TRBJ2-5, the full variable domain reads NAGVMQNPRHLVRRRGQEARLRCSPMKGHSHVYWYRQLPEEGLKFMVYLQKENIIDESGMPKERFSAEFPKEGPSILRIQQVVRGDSAAYFCASSPIQGSGWAETQYFGPGTRLLVL.

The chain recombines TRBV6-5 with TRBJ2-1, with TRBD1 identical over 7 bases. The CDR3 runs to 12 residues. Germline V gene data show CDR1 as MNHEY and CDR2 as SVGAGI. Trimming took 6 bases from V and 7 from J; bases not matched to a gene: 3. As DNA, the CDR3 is TGTGCCAGCAGCGGACAGGCAAATGAGCAGTTCTTC. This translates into CASSGQANEQFF.

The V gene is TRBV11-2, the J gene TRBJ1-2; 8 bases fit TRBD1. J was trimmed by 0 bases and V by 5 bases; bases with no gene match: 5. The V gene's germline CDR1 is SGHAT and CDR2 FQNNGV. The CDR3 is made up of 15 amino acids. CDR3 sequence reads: CASSRQGTANYGYTF. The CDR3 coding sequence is TGTGCCAGCAGCCGACAGGGGACTGCTAACTATGGCTACACCTTC.

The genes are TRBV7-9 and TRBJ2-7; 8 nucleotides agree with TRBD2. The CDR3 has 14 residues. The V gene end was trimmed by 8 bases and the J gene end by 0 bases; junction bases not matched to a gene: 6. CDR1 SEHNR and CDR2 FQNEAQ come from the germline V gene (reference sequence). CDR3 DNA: TGTGCCAGCGCCGCGGGGGGTAGCTCCTACGAGCAGTACTTC. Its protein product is CASAAGGSSYEQYF.

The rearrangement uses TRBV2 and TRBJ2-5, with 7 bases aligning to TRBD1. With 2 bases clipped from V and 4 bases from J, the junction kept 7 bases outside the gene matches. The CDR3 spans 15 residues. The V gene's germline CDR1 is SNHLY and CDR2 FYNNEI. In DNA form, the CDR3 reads TGTGCCAGCAGTGAAAGGCTAGGGGGCGGAGAGACCCAGTACTTC. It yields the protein CASSERLGGGETQYF.

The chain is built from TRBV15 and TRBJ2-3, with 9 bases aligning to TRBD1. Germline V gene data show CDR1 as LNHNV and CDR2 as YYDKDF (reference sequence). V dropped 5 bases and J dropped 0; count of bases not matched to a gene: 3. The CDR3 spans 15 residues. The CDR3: CATSWGQGSTDTQYF. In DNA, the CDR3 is TGTGCCACCAGCTGGGGACAGGGCAGCACAGATACGCAGTATTTT.

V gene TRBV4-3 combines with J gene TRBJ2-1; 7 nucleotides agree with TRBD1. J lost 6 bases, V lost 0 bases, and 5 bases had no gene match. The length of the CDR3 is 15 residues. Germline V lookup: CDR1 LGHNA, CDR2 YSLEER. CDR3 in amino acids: CASSQDRTGSNEQFF. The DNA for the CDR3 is TGCGCCAGCAGCCAAGATCGGACAGGAAGCAATGAGCAGTTCTTC.

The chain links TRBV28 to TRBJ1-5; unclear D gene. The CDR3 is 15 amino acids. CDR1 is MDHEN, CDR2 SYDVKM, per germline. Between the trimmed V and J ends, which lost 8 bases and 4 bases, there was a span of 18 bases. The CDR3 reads CASDRPIRENQPQHF. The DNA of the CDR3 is TGTGCCAGCGATCGCCCGATTAGGGAGAATCAGCCCCAGCATTTT.